Presented here are 26 T cell receptor beta chains from one specimen sequenced in a study of patients and donors after allogeneic stem cell transplantation. TCRdb redid the calling of the RT-PCR reads with MiXCR, one entry per CDR3 protein. Of approximately 160,000 distinct CDR3 sequences in the sample, over 25% were seen once. The sample consisted of blood, either unsorted or a sorted T cell fraction (not recorded which). These receptors all stem from a human donor who was either an allogeneic HSCT recipient or a stem cell or donor lymphocyte infusion donor (not recorded which). It is not recorded whose cells these are; they may come from a transplant donor.

The chain couples TRBV4-3 to TRBJ2-1; 12 bases align to TRBD2. Germline values: CDR1 LGHNA, CDR2 YSLEER. This CDR3 comprises 18 residues. V was pared by 0 bases and J by 3 bases, with 6 bases of the junction left unmatched. This chain's CDR3 is CASSQDWTSGAIYNEQFF. The CDR3 DNA is TGCGCCAGCAGCCAAGATTGGACTAGCGGGGCTATCTACAATGAGCAGTTCTTC.

The count of this clonotype is one. The genes are TRBV20-1 and TRBJ2-1, with 12 nucleotides matching TRBD2. V was clipped by 6 bases and J by 9 bases; unmatched bases: 18. CDR3 length equals 17 residues. CDR1 and CDR2 from the germline V gene are DFQATT and SNEGSKA (reference sequence). CDR3 protein: CSATTSGREGFAGEQFF. In nucleotides, the CDR3 is TGCAGTGCGACGACTAGCGGGAGAGAAGGATTCGCGGGTGAGCAGTTCTTC.

This rearrangement joins TRBV5-6 to TRBJ1-1, with D possibly TRBD1 on 5 matching bases. This CDR3 has 12 amino acids. V lost 4 bases and J lost 5, with 9 bases in between. In germline, CDR1 is SGHDT, CDR2 YYEEEE. CDR3 region: CASSPWGTEAFF. The CDR3, as DNA: TGTGCCAGCAGCCCCTGGGGGACTGAAGCTTTCTTT.

The chain has TRBV7-9 and TRBJ2-2; D is unresolved. Trimming left V 2 bases short and J 0 bases short, with 7 bases between. The CDR3 runs 15 residues. CDR1 and CDR2 (germline): SEHNR, FQNEAQ (reference sequence). The CDR3 here is CASSLMGTNTGELFF. CDR3 bases: TGTGCCAGCAGCTTAATGGGAACGAACACCGGGGAGCTGTTTTTT.

Remarks on this clonotype: At one of its ends the junction is not consistent with the germline gene, which may arise from a read error. The chain links TRBV5-5 to TRBJ1-5; D might be TRBD1 (6 bases). Germline lookup yields CDR1 SGHKS and CDR2 YYEKEE (reference sequence). The CDR3 has 15 residues. CDR3 nucleotide sequence: TGTGCCAGCCGCTTGGGAGGGGGGAGCAATCAGCCCCAGCATTTT. Amino acid sequence: CASRLGGGSNQPQHF.

The genes are TRBV9 and TRBJ1-6; maybe TRBD1 (6 bases). Germline V gene data show CDR1 as SGDLS and CDR2 as YYNGEE. V lost 4 bases and J 7 bases, leaving 18 bases between the germline ends. The CDR3 has 16 amino acids. The CDR3 DNA sequence: TGTGCCAGCAGCCGCTATCTTAGGGGGGGAAATTCACCCCTCCACTTT. Translating it yields CASSRYLRGGNSPLHF.

A few counts support this clonotype. The V call is TRBV5-6, the J call TRBJ1-2, with unresolved D. This CDR3 region has 14 residues. V was pared by 0 bases and J by 8 bases, with 14 bases between. The germline gives CDR1 SGHDT, CDR2 YYEEEE. The DNA of the CDR3 is TGTGCCAGCAGCTTGGTGAGGGCAGCTATCGGCTACACCTTC. Its protein is CASSLVRAAIGYTF.

The V call is TRBV6-6, the J call TRBJ2-1; D unresolved. V lost 4 bases to trimming and J lost 8 bases, with 6 bases between them. Germline assignment: CDR1 MNHNY and CDR2 SVGAGI (reference sequence). The CDR3 extends over 11 amino acids. This chain's CDR3 is CASSFMYEQFF. Here the CDR3 DNA reads TGTGCCAGCAGTTTTATGTATGAGCAGTTCTTC.

The CDR3 DNA sequence: TGTGCCATCAGGGTCTCTGGAAACACCATATATTTT. It yields the protein CAIRVSGNTIYF. The chain combines TRBV10-3 with TRBJ1-3; D not resolved. The germline CDR1 and CDR2 sequences are ENHRY and SYGVKD. The CDR3 runs 12 residues. V lost 6 bases and J 0 bases, leaving 3 bases between the germline ends.

This clonotype has ten or more counts. The V and J genes are TRBV19 and TRBJ1-2; TRBD1 matches 9 bases. The CDR3 length is 13 residues. Per the germline V gene, CDR1 is LNHDA and CDR2 is SQIVND (reference sequence). V lost 5 bases, J lost 6 bases, and 4 bases stayed unmatched. The CDR3 region is CASSWTGVHGYTF. CDR3 nucleotide sequence: TGTGCCAGTAGTTGGACAGGGGTCCATGGCTACACCTTC. Based on the CDR3 plus reference TRBV19 and TRBJ1-2, the full variable domain is DGGITQSPKYLFRKEGQNVTLSCEQNLNHDAMYWYRQDPGQGLRLIYYSQIVNDFQKGDIAEGYSVSREKKESFPLTVTSAQKNPTAFYLCASSWTGVHGYTFGSGTRLTVV.

This clonotype was seen a handful of times. The chain links TRBV20-1 to TRBJ2-2; D perhaps matches TRBD1 (6 bases). Germline V gene data show CDR1 as DFQATT and CDR2 as SNEGSKA (reference sequence). V lost 6 bases, J lost 4 bases, and 15 bases lay in between. The CDR3 has 14 amino acids. The CDR3 spells CSALGQISTGELFF. CDR3 sequence (DNA): TGCAGTGCCCTCGGACAGATATCCACCGGGGAGCTGTTTTTT.

The sample holds a few counts of this clonotype. The rearrangement links TRBV15 to TRBJ2-4, with 9 bases lining up with TRBD2. The V segment lost 5 bases and the J segment 7 bases; nucleotides outside the gene matches: 9. This CDR3 region has 15 residues. Germline V gene lookup returns CDR1 LNHNV and CDR2 YYDKDF (reference sequence). The CDR3 DNA sequence: TGTGCCACCAGCTTCGAGGGGCTAGCGGGGAACATTCAGTACTTC. Translation: CATSFEGLAGNIQYF.

The sample holds a few counts of this clonotype. The genes are TRBV4-2 and TRBJ1-5; 8 bases map to TRBD1. The CDR3 length is 15 residues. Germline assignment: CDR1 LGHNA and CDR2 YNFKEQ. After removal of 2 bases from V and 4 bases from J, the junction contained 4 bases not matched to a gene. CDR3 region: CASSQIGQGNQPQHF. For the CDR3, the DNA is TGTGCCAGCAGCCAAATAGGACAGGGTAATCAGCCCCAGCATTTT.

The rearrangement joins TRBV10-3 to TRBJ2-7; possible D gene TRBD1, 5 bases. The V and J ends lost 4 bases and 4 bases respectively, with 11 bases between them. Germline V gives CDR1 ENHRY, CDR2 SYGVKD. The CDR3 runs 13 residues. The CDR3: CAISGGESYEQYF. The CDR3 nucleotides are TGTGCCATCAGTGGGGGCGAATCTTACGAGCAGTACTTC.

For this clonotype: A single base separates this from a much larger clone, so it may be a read error. Because it lacks the conserved phenylalanine or tryptophan at the end, this CDR3 is likely a read error. The chain has TRBV18 and TRBJ1-5; a possible D gene is TRBD1 (5 bases). This CDR3 contains 15 residues. V gave up 0 bases and J gave up 4 bases, with 10 bases separating them. The germline V gene encodes CDR1 KGHSH and CDR2 LQKENI. The CDR3 loop reads CASSPPGRANQPQHL. The DNA for the CDR3 is TGTGCCAGCTCACCACCGGGCAGGGCAAATCAGCCCCAGCATCTT.

The rearrangement joins TRBV12-3 or TRBV12-4 to TRBJ2-7, with D unresolved. V lost 6 bases and J 5 bases, leaving 8 bases between the germline ends. The CDR3 runs to 11 residues. The CDR3 protein is CASRGINEQYF. The CDR3 DNA reads TGTGCCAGCAGGGGTATCAACGAGCAGTACTTC.

This chain uses TRBV7-2 with TRBJ2-1; 9 bases map to TRBD2. The length of the CDR3 is 15 residues. The V segment lost 6 bases and the J segment 1 base; nucleotides outside the gene matches: 4. Germline CDR1 is SGHTA and CDR2 is FQGNSA. The CDR3 region is CASRSGLASYNEQFF. The CDR3 DNA sequence: TGTGCCAGCAGATCCGGACTAGCGTCCTACAATGAGCAGTTCTTC.

The V gene is TRBV7-9, the J gene TRBJ2-5; the D gene is possibly TRBD1 (5 bases). Trimming took 0 bases from V and 0 from J, leaving 14 bases between them. Germline CDR1 reads SEHNR; CDR2 reads FQNEAQ (reference sequence). This CDR3 comprises 17 residues. The CDR3 protein is CASSLALQAQYQETQYF. CDR3 nucleotide sequence: TGTGCCAGCAGCTTAGCGCTACAGGCACAGTACCAAGAGACCCAGTACTTC. Variable domain in full (rest from reference TRBV7-9 and TRBJ2-5): DTGVSQNPRHKITKRGQNVTFRCDPISEHNRLYWYRQTLGQGPEFLTYFQNEAQLEKSRLLSDRFSAERPKGSFSTLEIQRTEQGDSAMYLCASSLALQAQYQETQYFGPGTRLLVL.

This clonotype was seen more than once but under ten times. The chain links TRBV3-1 to TRBJ1-1; tentative D call: TRBD1 (6 bases). In germline, CDR1 is LGHDT, CDR2 YNNKEL (reference sequence). The length of the CDR3 is 13 residues. The V end was cut by 4 bases, the J end by 5 bases, with 11 bases between. The CDR3 loop is CASSPNRETEAFF. CDR3 DNA sequence: TGTGCCAGCAGCCCGAACAGGGAAACTGAAGCTTTCTTT.

The rearrangement uses TRBV10-3 and TRBJ2-3; no firm D call. Germline V CDR1 and CDR2: ENHRY, SYGVKD. The CDR3 spans 12 residues. V lost 6 bases and J lost 2, with 6 bases in between. The CDR3 reads CAIRSDTDTQYF. The CDR3 nucleotides read TGTGCCATCAGGAGCGACACAGATACGCAGTATTTT.

The rearrangement joins TRBV10-3 to TRBJ2-7; D is possibly TRBD1 (5 bases). Germline CDR1 reads ENHRY; CDR2 reads SYGVKD. Trimming cost V 3 bases and J 6 bases, with 12 bases left between them. The CDR3 totals 13 residues. The CDR3: CAISDLGRSEQYF. CDR3 in DNA: TGTGCCATCAGTGATCTGGGGCGTAGCGAGCAGTACTTC.

This clonotype was counted a few times. The rearrangement joins TRBV2 to TRBJ1-2; a weak D match, TRBD1 (5 bases). This CDR3 comprises 12 residues. Germline CDR1 reads SNHLY; CDR2 reads FYNNEI. The V end lost 8 bases, the J end lost 7 bases, and 14 bases lay between the germline ends. CDR3 nucleotide sequence: TGTGCCAGCTCCGGGACTATCTCTGGCTACACCTTC. Protein: CASSGTISGYTF.

This clonotype was detected a few times. This chain links TRBV6-2 or TRBV6-3 with TRBJ2-3; D unclear. This CDR3 has 12 amino acids. Germline assignment: CDR1 MNHEY and CDR2 SVGEGT. V lost 2 bases and J lost 3, with 3 bases in between. The CDR3 reads CASSYRTDTQYF. The CDR3 nucleotides read TGTGCCAGCAGTTACAGAACAGATACGCAGTATTTT.

The table lists this clonotype with a count of one. The rearrangement links TRBV20-1 to TRBJ2-7, with 12 nucleotides matching TRBD2. In germline, CDR1 is DFQATT, CDR2 SNEGSKA (reference sequence). The V and J ends lost 5 bases and 5 bases, in that order; junction bases with no gene match: 7. This CDR3 is built from 14 residues. For the CDR3, the DNA is TGCAGTGCTCTCGTGACTAGCGGGAGCGACGAGCAGTACTTC. This sequence encodes CSALVTSGSDEQYF.

This clonotype was recorded a few times. This chain links TRBV18 with TRBJ2-5; possibly TRBD2 for D (6 bases). Trimming left V 2 bases short and J 2 bases short, with 9 bases between. The CDR3 has 14 residues. Germline CDR1 and CDR2: KGHSH and LQKENI. In nucleotides, the CDR3 is TGTGCCAGCTCACCAATGGCGGGACAAGAGACCCAGTACTTC. It codes for CASSPMAGQETQYF. Drawing the rest from reference TRBV18 and TRBJ2-5, the complete variable domain is NAGVMQNPRHLVRRRGQEARLRCSPMKGHSHVYWYRQLPEEGLKFMVYLQKENIIDESGMPKERFSAEFPKEGPSILRIQQVVRGDSAAYFCASSPMAGQETQYFGPGTRLLVL.

This clonotype is a singleton in its sample. J is TRBJ2-7 and V is TRBV27; 9 bases map to TRBD2. J gave up 4 bases and V 6 bases, and 4 bases lay outside the gene matches. The CDR3 has 13 residues. Germline CDR1 and CDR2: MNHEY and SMNVEV (reference sequence). The CDR3 here is CASRVAGGYEQYF. CDR3 bases: TGTGCCAGCAGAGTTGCGGGAGGGTACGAGCAGTACTTC.